Shown below are 4 T cell receptor beta chains from a single sample sequenced in a study of T-cell reconstitution after alpha-beta-depleted transplantation in children. Unique molecular identifiers were built into the TCRbeta library. From the PCR reads, TCRdb called clonotypes with MiXCR, one entry per CDR3 protein. Here the sample spans 700,000 to 850,000 distinct CDR3 sequences, 15% to 20% being singletons. Sequencing used PBMCs, mostly from graft donor cells, obtained 360 days after TCRalphabeta/CD19-depleted stem cell transplant. The receptors originated from a male patient younger than 18 who had a stem cell transplant for acute lymphoblastic leukemia, so the T cells may come from the graft donor.

V gene TRBV24-1 combines with J gene TRBJ1-2, with unresolved D. The ends were cut back, 3 bases at V and 4 bases at J, with 11 bases in the middle. The CDR3 runs to 14 residues. Germline assignment: CDR1 KGHDR and CDR2 SFDVKD. CDR3 nucleotides: TGTGCCACCAGTGATGCCGCGAGGAGCTATGGCTACACCTTC. Translated, it gives CATSDAARSYGYTF.

This clonotype showed up just a few times. This chain uses TRBV12-3 or TRBV12-4 with TRBJ1-3, with a weak D call TRBD1 (6 bases). The CDR3 extends over 14 amino acids. V was trimmed by 6 bases and J by 5 bases, leaving 14 bases between them. CDR3 sequence (DNA): TGTGCCAGCAGCTACAGGGTTCGTCGAAACACCATATATTTT. It translates to CASSYRVRRNTIYF.

V gene TRBV4-1 combines with J gene TRBJ1-1, with D maybe TRBD1 (5 bases). CDR3 size: 13 residues. V lost 4 bases and J lost 5, with 11 bases in between. CDR1 is MGHRA, CDR2 YSYEKL, per germline. CDR3 in amino acids: CASSPVGGTEAFF. The CDR3 bases are TGCGCCAGCAGCCCGGTCGGGGGAACTGAAGCTTTCTTT.

This clonotype was recorded many times. This chain joins TRBV6-5 and TRBJ2-7; TRBD1 matches at 7 bases. This CDR3 contains 14 residues. Germline CDR1 reads MNHEY; CDR2 reads SVGAGI. Unmatched junction bases numbered 7, after V lost 4 bases and J lost 4 bases. DNA for the CDR3: TGTGCCAGCAGTTTAAAGGGGGCGCCGTACGAGCAGTACTTC. As protein: CASSLKGAPYEQYF.